A selection of T cell receptor beta chains follows, all from one sample in a study of shared clonotypes between healthy human individuals. The repertoire was sequenced with immunoSEQ multiplex PCR; TCRdb's copy has only in-frame clones and lacks some. This table has millions of clones, roughly 96% appearing once. The material sequenced was naive CD4+ T cells sorted from blood. All receptors derive from a man between 18 and 29 years old in good health. Both conserved end residues are part of each CDR3. Fields, in order: J gene, clone size, D gene, V gene, CDR3 protein, CDR3 DNA. D genes are given only for firm matches. The size field is filled for only some rows; it gives once, few, many or a size class.

J: TRBJ2-7; size: .; D: .; V: TRBV23-1; CDR3: CASTYRADYEQYF; DNA: TGCGCCAGCACCTACAGAGCAGACTACGAGCAGTACTTC
J: TRBJ2-3; size: .; D: TRBD2; V: TRBV19; CDR3: CASSSPGLASDTQYF; DNA: TGTGCCAGTAGTTCACCCGGACTAGCGTCCGATACGCAGTATTTT
J: TRBJ2-1; size: .; D: .; V: TRBV9; CDR3: CASSVVGGTLYNEQFF; DNA: TGTGCCAGCAGCGTAGTGGGTGGAACTCTCTACAATGAGCAGTTCTTC
J: TRBJ2-2; size: .; D: .; V: TRBV4-1; CDR3: CASSPRPGLVNTGELFF; DNA: TGCGCCAGCAGCCCCCGACCGGGACTGGTGAACACCGGGGAGCTGTTTTTT
J: TRBJ1-1; size: .; D: .; V: TRBV5-4; CDR3: CASSLTVNTEAFF; DNA: TGTGCCAGCAGTTTGACGGTGAACACTGAAGCTTTCTTT
J: TRBJ2-1; size: .; D: .; V: TRBV6-1; CDR3: CASSENRVQNEQFF; DNA: TGTGCCAGCAGTGAAAACAGGGTCCAAAATGAGCAGTTCTTC
J: TRBJ1-5; size: .; D: .; V: TRBV28; CDR3: CASSTFLPQHF; DNA: TGTGCCAGCAGTACATTTTTGCCCCAGCATTTT
J: TRBJ2-5; size: .; D: TRBD2; V: TRBV9; CDR3: CASSVASGVDQETQYF; DNA: TGTGCCAGCAGCGTAGCTAGCGGGGTCGATCAAGAGACCCAGTACTTC
J: TRBJ2-1; size: .; D: .; V: TRBV25-1; CDR3: CATQGTLVYEQFF; DNA: TGTGCCACCCAGGGGACTCTTGTGTACGAGCAGTTCTTC
J: TRBJ2-3; size: .; D: .; V: TRBV7-6; CDR3: CASSLATDTQYF; DNA: TGTGCCAGCAGCTTAGCCACAGATACGCAGTATTTT
J: TRBJ1-2; size: .; D: .; V: TRBV6-5; CDR3: CASSYSREGGYTF; DNA: TGTGCCAGCAGTTACTCACGGGAAGGAGGCTACACCTTC
J: TRBJ2-7; size: .; D: .; V: TRBV7-2; CDR3: CASSLVWSGYEQYF; DNA: TGTGCCAGCAGCTTAGTCTGGAGCGGCTACGAGCAGTACTTC
J: TRBJ2-2; size: .; D: TRBD1; V: TRBV2; CDR3: CASSVLQGATGELFF; DNA: TGTGCCAGCAGTGTACTTCAGGGGGCGACCGGGGAGCTGTTTTTT
J: TRBJ1-1; size: .; D: .; V: TRBV11-2; CDR3: CASSLGVTEAFF; DNA: TGTGCCAGCAGCTTAGGGGTAACTGAAGCTTTCTTT
J: TRBJ2-1; size: .; D: TRBD2; V: TRBV7-2; CDR3: CASSLAGLAGGQNEQFF; DNA: TGTGCCAGCAGCTTAGCGGGACTAGCGGGAGGGCAGAATGAGCAGTTCTTC
J: TRBJ2-7; size: .; D: TRBD1; V: TRBV5-1; CDR3: CASAPGTAQGEQYF; DNA: TGCGCCAGCGCCCCCGGGACAGCCCAAGGAGAGCAGTACTTC
J: TRBJ1-6; size: .; D: .; V: TRBV14; CDR3: CASSQDGVWGLLSPLHF; DNA: TGTGCCAGCAGCCAAGATGGGGTCTGGGGATTACTTTCACCCCTCCACTTT
J: TRBJ1-1; size: .; D: TRBD1; V: TRBV27; CDR3: CASSLYRGHTEAFF; DNA: TGTGCCAGCAGTTTATACAGGGGGCACACTGAAGCTTTCTTT
J: TRBJ1-6; size: .; D: TRBD1; V: TRBV18; CDR3: CASSPPGQGNSPLHF; DNA: TGTGCCAGCTCACCACCAGGACAGGGAAATTCACCCCTCCACTTT
J: TRBJ1-5; size: .; D: .; V: TRBV6-1; CDR3: CASSDRGHQPQHF; DNA: TGTGCCAGCAGTGACAGAGGTCATCAGCCCCAGCATTTT
J: TRBJ2-7; size: once; D: .; V: TRBV2; CDR3: CASSRDSYEQYF; DNA: TGTGCCAGCAGTAGGGACTCATACGAGCAGTACTTC
J: TRBJ1-3; size: .; D: TRBD1; V: TRBV28; CDR3: CASRVTGAGNTIYF; DNA: TGTGCCAGCAGGGTCACAGGGGCTGGAAACACCATATATTTT
J: TRBJ2-7; size: .; D: TRBD2; V: TRBV7-9; CDR3: CASSLALTSGRGRSYEQYF; DNA: TGTGCCAGCAGCTTAGCCCTGACTAGCGGGAGAGGGAGGTCCTACGAGCAGTACTTC
J: TRBJ1-2; size: .; D: .; V: TRBV7-2; CDR3: CASSLATASNYGYTF; DNA: TGTGCCAGCAGCTTAGCGACAGCCTCTAACTATGGCTACACCTTC
J: TRBJ1-1; size: .; D: .; V: TRBV6-5; CDR3: CASRTQNMGTEAFF; DNA: TGTGCCAGCAGAACACAGAATATGGGCACTGAAGCTTTCTTT